Below, 19 T cell receptor beta chains from the same sample are listed, as sequenced in a study of PD-1 blockade in classical Hodgkin lymphoma. In every patient, relapse followed autologous stem cell transplantation, while exposure to brentuximab vedotin differed. This table comes from immunoSEQ multiplex PCR, and its TCRdb copy is limited to in-frame clones, with some not included. The sample has about 14,000 clones; over 65% are singletons. The sample was peripheral blood mononuclear cells (PBMCs), taken at baseline. These receptors were obtained from a human donor with classical Hodgkin lymphoma.

The chain links TRBV9 to TRBJ2-3; 9 bases are a match to TRBD2. This CDR3 has 16 amino acids. The junction had 12 bases not matched to a gene; V was cut back by 8 bases and J by 2 bases. CDR1 and CDR2 from the germline V gene are SGDLS and YYNGEE. The CDR3 here is CASSYRAGGPTDTQYF. The CDR3 region has the DNA TGTGCCAGTTCCTATCGAGCGGGGGGACCCACAGATACGCAGTATTTT.

V is TRBV7-3 and J is TRBJ2-5, with 8 nucleotides matching TRBD1. With 5 bases clipped from V and 4 bases from J, the junction kept 6 bases outside the gene matches. Per germline, CDR1 SGHTA and CDR2 FQGTGA. The CDR3 is 14 amino acids. The CDR3 sequence: CASSQTGTGETQYF. CDR3 nucleotide sequence: TGTGCCAGCAGCCAAACCGGGACAGGAGAGACCCAGTACTTC.

V is TRBV7-3 and J is TRBJ2-5; the D gene is possibly TRBD2 (5 bases). The germline V and J ends were trimmed by 1 base and 6 bases, with 9 bases remaining between them. Germline V lookup: CDR1 SGHTA, CDR2 FQGTGA. The CDR3 extends over 13 amino acids. CDR3 in amino acids: CASSLIGEKTQYF. CDR3 nucleotide sequence: TGTGCCAGCAGCTTAATCGGGGAAAAGACCCAGTACTTC.

The chain combines TRBV27 with TRBJ1-6; the D is unclear. V shed 7 bases and J shed 7 bases, with 14 bases lying between them. CDR1 and CDR2 (germline): MNHEY, SMNVEV (reference sequence). The CDR3 totals 14 residues. The CDR3 protein is CASTRWIPNSPLHF. In DNA form, the CDR3 reads TGTGCCAGCACCCGATGGATCCCGAATTCACCCCTCCACTTT.

This sequence joins TRBV19 and TRBJ2-5; D is unresolved. Germline assignment: CDR1 LNHDA and CDR2 SQIVND (reference sequence). Between the trimmed V and J ends, which lost 3 bases and 5 bases, there was a span of 10 bases. CDR3 length: 13 amino acids. The CDR3 DNA sequence: TGTGCCAGTAGTATCACTTCTCGGGAGACCCAGTACTTC. Translated, it gives CASSITSRETQYF. The full variable domain, its missing parts supplied by reference TRBV19 and TRBJ2-5, is DGGITQSPKYLFRKEGQNVTLSCEQNLNHDAMYWYRQDPGQGLRLIYYSQIVNDFQKGDIAEGYSVSREKKESFPLTVTSAQKNPTAFYLCASSITSRETQYFGPGTRLLVL.

CDR3 coding DNA: TGTGCCACCTCTGGGCGGAACACTGAAGCTTTCTTT. It yields the protein CATSGRNTEAFF. The J gene is TRBJ1-1, the V gene TRBV6-5; no firm D call. This CDR3 comprises 12 residues. The germline V and J ends were trimmed by 10 bases and 1 base, with 10 bases remaining between them. Germline V gives CDR1 MNHEY, CDR2 SVGAGI.

V and J are TRBV6-6 and TRBJ2-1, with a possible D match to TRBD2 (6 bases). The CDR3 sequence is 14 residues long. Germline CDR1 is MNHNY and CDR2 is SVGAGI (reference sequence). V lost 8 bases and J lost 7, with 18 bases in between. DNA for the CDR3: TGTGCCAGCCGCCCCGGTTCGGGGAGGAATGAGCAGTTCTTC. Encoded protein: CASRPGSGRNEQFF.

V usage is TRBV30 and J usage is TRBJ2-2; no firm D call. CDR1 is GTSNPN, CDR2 SVGIG, per germline (reference sequence). The V and J ends lost 0 bases and 3 bases respectively, with 11 bases between them. There are 15 residues in the CDR3. In DNA, the CDR3 is TGTGCCTGGAGTGTTTTGGGGAAATACACCGGGGAGCTGTTTTTT. Translating gives CAWSVLGKYTGELFF.

The chain uses TRBV5-8 and TRBJ1-1; D ambiguous. Deletions cut 3 bases from V and 6 bases from J, with 9 bases between. CDR3 length: 12 residues. Per germline, CDR1 SGHTS and CDR2 YDEGEE. The CDR3 loop is CASSSDFPEAFF. Here the CDR3 DNA reads TGTGCCAGCAGCTCTGACTTTCCTGAAGCTTTCTTT.

V and J are TRBV19 and TRBJ1-1; 8 bases map to TRBD1. Germline CDR1 is LNHDA and CDR2 is SQIVND (reference sequence). J gave up 3 bases and V 6 bases, and 3 bases lay outside the gene matches. This CDR3 contains 13 residues. The CDR3 spells CASSQTGDTEAFF. The CDR3 DNA follows: TGTGCCAGTAGCCAGACAGGGGACACTGAAGCTTTCTTT.

This clone has only a few counts. The chain links TRBV19 to TRBJ2-2; D ambiguous. This CDR3 has 11 residues. From germline, CDR1 is LNHDA and CDR2 SQIVND (reference sequence). The ends were cut back, 9 bases at V and 6 bases at J, with 8 bases in the middle. DNA for the CDR3: TGTGCCAGCTCTAGGTCCGGGGAGCTGTTTTTT. Protein product: CASSRSGELFF.

The chain uses TRBV29-1 and TRBJ2-1; D may be TRBD1 (6 bases). Trimming removed 5 bases from V and 7 bases from J, with 12 bases in between. The germline V gene encodes CDR1 SQVTM and CDR2 ANQGSEA. The CDR3 has 12 residues. DNA for the CDR3: TGCAGCGTTCGAAGGGGGATGAATGAGCAGTTCTTC. Its translation is CSVRRGMNEQFF.

A single count supports this clone. The chain has TRBV7-9 and TRBJ2-3; D unresolved. Germline CDR1 reads SEHNR; CDR2 reads FQNEAQ (reference sequence). The CDR3 is made up of 13 amino acids. V lost 10 bases, J lost 2 bases, and 13 bases lay in between. DNA of the CDR3: TGTGCCATTCTCGGGTCCTCCACAGATACGCAGTATTTT. Amino acids: CAILGSSTDTQYF.

This clone showed up just once. The chain is built from TRBV5-1 and TRBJ1-1; D is perhaps TRBD1 (5 bases). Germline V lookup: CDR1 SGHRS, CDR2 YFSETQ. V was cut by 0 bases and J by 8 bases, with 11 bases left in between. The CDR3 length is 13 residues. The CDR3 DNA is TGCGCCAGCAGCTTGGGAGCGGGGGGAGAAGCTTTCTTT. Protein product: CASSLGAGGEAFF.

J is TRBJ2-3 and V is TRBV2; 15 bases line up with TRBD2. This CDR3 region has 17 residues. Germline loops: CDR1 SNHLY, CDR2 FYNNEI. J was trimmed by 4 bases and V by 4 bases; bases with no gene match: 6. The CDR3 DNA reads as TGTGCCAGCAGTGGGACTAGCGGGGGGGCATGGGCAGATACGCAGTATTTT. Translated, it gives CASSGTSGGAWADTQYF. Supplemented by reference TRBV2 and TRBJ2-3, the full variable domain reads EPEVTQTPSHQVTQMGQEVILRCVPISNHLYFYWYRQILGQKVEFLVSFYNNEISEKSEIFDDQFSVERPDGSNFTLKIRSTKLEDSAMYFCASSGTSGGAWADTQYFGPGTRLTVL.

This rearrangement joins TRBV10-3 to TRBJ2-7; no clear D gene. Per the germline V gene, CDR1 is ENHRY and CDR2 is SYGVKD. Trimming removed 0 bases at V and 9 bases at J, with 9 bases between. The CDR3 contains 12 residues. The chain's CDR3 is CAISESGPPQYF. Written as DNA, the CDR3 is TGTGCCATCAGTGAGTCCGGCCCCCCGCAGTACTTC.

The J gene is TRBJ2-1, the V gene TRBV7-2; 8 bases line up with TRBD1. CDR3 size: 17 residues. The germline V gene has CDR1 SGHTA and CDR2 FQGNSA. Trimming took 1 base from V and 1 from J; bases not matched to a gene: 6. The CDR3: CASSLGSRGLSYNEQFF. The CDR3 DNA is TGTGCCAGCAGCTTAGGCTCCAGGGGGCTATCCTACAATGAGCAGTTCTTC. Drawing the rest from reference TRBV7-2 and TRBJ2-1, the complete variable domain is GAGVSQSPSNKVTEKGKDVELRCDPISGHTALYWYRQSLGQGLEFLIYFQGNSAPDKSGLPSDRFSAERTGGSVSTLTIQRTQQEDSAVYLCASSLGSRGLSYNEQFFGPGTRLTVL.

V gene TRBV9 combines with J gene TRBJ2-3; weak D call: TRBD2 (5 bases). CDR3 length: 15 amino acids. Germline V lookup: CDR1 SGDLS, CDR2 YYNGEE. Trimming took 4 bases from V and 2 from J, leaving 14 bases between them. Here the CDR3 reads CASSPTGFNTDTQYF. The CDR3 coding sequence is TGTGCCAGCAGCCCAACGGGGTTTAACACAGATACGCAGTATTTT.

The V call is TRBV5-1, the J call TRBJ2-2; 7 bases line up with TRBD1. CDR1 and CDR2 from the germline V gene are SGHRS and YFSETQ. V dropped 2 bases and J dropped 13; count of bases not matched to a gene: 8. The CDR3 length is 13 residues. CDR3 loop: CASSLVRTGGLFF. DNA for the CDR3: TGCGCCAGCAGCTTAGTCCGGACAGGCGGGCTGTTTTTT.